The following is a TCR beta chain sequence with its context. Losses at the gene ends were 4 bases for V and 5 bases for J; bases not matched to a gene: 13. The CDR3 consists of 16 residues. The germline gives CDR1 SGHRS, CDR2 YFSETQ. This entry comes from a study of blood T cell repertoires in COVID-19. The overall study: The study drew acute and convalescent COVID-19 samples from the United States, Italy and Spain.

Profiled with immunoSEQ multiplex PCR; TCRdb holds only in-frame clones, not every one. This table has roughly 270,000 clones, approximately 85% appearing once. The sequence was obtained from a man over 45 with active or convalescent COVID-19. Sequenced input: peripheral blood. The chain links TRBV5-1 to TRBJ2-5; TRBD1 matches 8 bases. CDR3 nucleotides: TGCGCCAGCAGCACATTTCCAACCACAGGGGGGGAGACCCAGTACTTC. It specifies CASSTFPTTGGETQYF.